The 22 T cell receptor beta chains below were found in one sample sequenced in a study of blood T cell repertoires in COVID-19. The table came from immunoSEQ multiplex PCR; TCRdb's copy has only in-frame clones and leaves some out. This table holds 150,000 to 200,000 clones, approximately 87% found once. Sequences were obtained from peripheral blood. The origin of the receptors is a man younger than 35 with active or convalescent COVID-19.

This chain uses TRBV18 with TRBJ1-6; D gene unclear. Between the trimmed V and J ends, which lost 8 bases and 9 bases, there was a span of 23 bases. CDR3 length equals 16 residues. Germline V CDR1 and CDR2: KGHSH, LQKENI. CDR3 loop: CASTGPEGSGASPLHF. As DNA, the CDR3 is TGTGCCAGCACCGGCCCCGAGGGAAGTGGCGCTTCACCCCTCCACTTT.

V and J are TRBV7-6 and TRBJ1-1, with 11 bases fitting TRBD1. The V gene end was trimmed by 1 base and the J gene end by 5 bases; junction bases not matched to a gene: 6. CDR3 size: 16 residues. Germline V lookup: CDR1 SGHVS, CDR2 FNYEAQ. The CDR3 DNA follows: TGTGCCAGCAGCTTAGAGGGGACAGGGGGAAGGACTGAAGCTTTCTTT. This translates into CASSLEGTGGRTEAFF.

The CDR3 nucleotides read TGTGCCAGCAGCTTGGCTAACAATGAGCAGTTCTTC. Translation: CASSLANNEQFF. The chain links TRBV5-4 to TRBJ2-1, with D unclear. Trimming pared 0 bases from V and 5 bases from J, leaving 3 bases between. CDR1 is SGHNT and CDR2 is YYREEE in the germline V gene (reference sequence). This CDR3 is built from 12 residues.

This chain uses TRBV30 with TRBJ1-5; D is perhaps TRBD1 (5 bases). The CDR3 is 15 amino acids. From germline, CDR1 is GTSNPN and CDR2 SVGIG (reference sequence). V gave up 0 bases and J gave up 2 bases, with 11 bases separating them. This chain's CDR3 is CAWSVGGAGNQPQHF. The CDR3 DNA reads TGTGCCTGGAGTGTAGGAGGGGCCGGCAATCAGCCCCAGCATTTT. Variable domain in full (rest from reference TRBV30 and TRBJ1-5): SQTIHQWPATLVQPVGSPLSLECTVEGTSNPNLYWYRQAAGRGLQLLFYSVGIGQISSEVPQNLSASRPQDRQFILSSKKLLLSDSGFYLCAWSVGGAGNQPQHFGDGTRLSIL.

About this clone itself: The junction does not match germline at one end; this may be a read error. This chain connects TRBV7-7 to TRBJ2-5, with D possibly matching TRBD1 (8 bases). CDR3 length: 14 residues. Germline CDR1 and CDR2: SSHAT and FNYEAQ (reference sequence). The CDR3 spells CASSTDRGGETQYF. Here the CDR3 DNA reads TGTGCTAGCAGCACCGACAGGGGAGGGGAGACCCAGTACTTC.

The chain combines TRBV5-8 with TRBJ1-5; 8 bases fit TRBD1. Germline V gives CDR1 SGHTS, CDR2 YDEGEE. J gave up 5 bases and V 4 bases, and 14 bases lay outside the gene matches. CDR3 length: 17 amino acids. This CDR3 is CASSQRTGWYLDQPQHF. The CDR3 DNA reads TGTGCCAGCAGCCAGAGGACAGGGTGGTATCTTGATCAGCCCCAGCATTTT.

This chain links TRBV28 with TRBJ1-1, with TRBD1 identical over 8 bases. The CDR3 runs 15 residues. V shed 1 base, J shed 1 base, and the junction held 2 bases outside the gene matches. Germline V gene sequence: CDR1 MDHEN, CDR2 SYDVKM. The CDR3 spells CASSLFGTGNTEAFF. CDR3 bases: TGTGCCAGCAGTTTATTCGGGACAGGGAACACTGAAGCTTTCTTT.

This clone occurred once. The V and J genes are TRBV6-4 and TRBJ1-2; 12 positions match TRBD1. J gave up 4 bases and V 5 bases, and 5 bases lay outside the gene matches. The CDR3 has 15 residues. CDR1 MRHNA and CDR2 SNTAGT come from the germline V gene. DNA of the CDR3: TGTGCCAGCAGTCCGGGACAGGGGGCCACCTATGGCTACACCTTC. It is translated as CASSPGQGATYGYTF.

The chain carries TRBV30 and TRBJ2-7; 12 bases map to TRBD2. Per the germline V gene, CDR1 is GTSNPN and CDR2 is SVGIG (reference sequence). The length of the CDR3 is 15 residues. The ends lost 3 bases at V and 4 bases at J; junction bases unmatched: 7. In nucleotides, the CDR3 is TGTGCCTGGAGGACTAGCGGGAGTTTATCGTACGAGCAGTACTTC. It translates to CAWRTSGSLSYEQYF.

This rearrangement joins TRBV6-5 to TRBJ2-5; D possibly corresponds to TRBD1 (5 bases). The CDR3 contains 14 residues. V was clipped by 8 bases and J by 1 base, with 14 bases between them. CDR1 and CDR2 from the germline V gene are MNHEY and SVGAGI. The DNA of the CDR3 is TGTGCCAGCGTTACCCGCCAGGGCCAAGAGACCCAGTACTTC. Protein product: CASVTRQGQETQYF.

CDR3 nucleotides: TGTGCCAGCAGTTTACCGGGCAGGGACTCATTTCTCTCTGGAAACACCATATATTTT. It encodes CASSLPGRDSFLSGNTIYF. The chain couples TRBV28 to TRBJ1-3, with D tentatively TRBD1 (5 bases). The CDR3 is made up of 19 amino acids. Germline V gene data show CDR1 as MDHEN and CDR2 as SYDVKM. Trimming stripped 2 bases from V and 0 bases from J, with 20 bases between.

The DNA of the CDR3 is TGTGCCATCAGTGGAATTGAGGATCAGCCCCAGCATTTT. Encoded protein: CAISGIEDQPQHF. This chain uses TRBV10-3 with TRBJ1-5, with D uncertain. The CDR3 covers 13 residues. V shed 4 bases and J shed 5 bases, with 9 bases lying between them. In germline, CDR1 is ENHRY, CDR2 SYGVKD.

CDR3 coding DNA: TGTGCCAGCACCCGTAGCAGCCAAGAGACCCAGTACTTC. It yields the protein CASTRSSQETQYF. The chain uses TRBV6-5 and TRBJ2-5; D is unclear. CDR1 is MNHEY, CDR2 SVGAGI, per germline. CDR3 size: 13 residues. V was cut by 7 bases and J by 1 base, with 10 bases left in between.

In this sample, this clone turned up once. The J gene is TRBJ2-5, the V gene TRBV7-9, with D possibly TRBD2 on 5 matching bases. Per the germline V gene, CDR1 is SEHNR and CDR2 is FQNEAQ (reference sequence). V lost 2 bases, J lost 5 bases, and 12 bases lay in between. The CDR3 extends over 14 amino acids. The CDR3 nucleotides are TGTGCCAGCAGCTTAACTAGTAGCAAGGAGACCCAGTACTTC. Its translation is CASSLTSSKETQYF.

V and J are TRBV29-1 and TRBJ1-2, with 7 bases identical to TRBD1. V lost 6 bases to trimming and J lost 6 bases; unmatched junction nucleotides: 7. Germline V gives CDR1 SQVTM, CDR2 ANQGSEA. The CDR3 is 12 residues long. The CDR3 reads CSVVGQRDGYTF. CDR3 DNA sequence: TGCAGCGTGGTGGGACAGCGTGATGGCTACACCTTC.

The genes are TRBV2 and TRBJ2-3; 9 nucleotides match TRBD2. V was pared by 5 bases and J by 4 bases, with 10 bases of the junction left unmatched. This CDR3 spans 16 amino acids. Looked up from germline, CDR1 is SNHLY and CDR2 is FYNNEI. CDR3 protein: CASSPLLAGSSDTQYF. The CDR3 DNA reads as TGTGCCAGCAGTCCCCTTCTAGCGGGGAGTTCAGATACGCAGTATTTT.

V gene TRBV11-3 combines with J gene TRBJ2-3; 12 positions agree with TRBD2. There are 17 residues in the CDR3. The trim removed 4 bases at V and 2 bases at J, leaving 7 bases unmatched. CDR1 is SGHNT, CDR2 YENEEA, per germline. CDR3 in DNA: TGTGCCAGCAGCTCCTCCGGGACTAGCGGGTCCACAGATACGCAGTATTTT. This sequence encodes CASSSSGTSGSTDTQYF.

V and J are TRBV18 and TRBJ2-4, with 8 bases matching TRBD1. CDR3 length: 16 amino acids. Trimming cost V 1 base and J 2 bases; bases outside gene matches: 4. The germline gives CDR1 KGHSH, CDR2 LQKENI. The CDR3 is CASSPRQGRTKNIQYF. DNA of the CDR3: TGTGCCAGCTCACCACGACAGGGGAGGACCAAAAACATTCAGTACTTC.

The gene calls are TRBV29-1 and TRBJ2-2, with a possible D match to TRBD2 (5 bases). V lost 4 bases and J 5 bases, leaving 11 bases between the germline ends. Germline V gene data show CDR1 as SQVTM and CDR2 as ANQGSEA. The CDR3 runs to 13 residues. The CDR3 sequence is CSVAGVGTGELFF. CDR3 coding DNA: TGCAGCGTTGCCGGGGTTGGGACCGGGGAGCTGTTTTTT.

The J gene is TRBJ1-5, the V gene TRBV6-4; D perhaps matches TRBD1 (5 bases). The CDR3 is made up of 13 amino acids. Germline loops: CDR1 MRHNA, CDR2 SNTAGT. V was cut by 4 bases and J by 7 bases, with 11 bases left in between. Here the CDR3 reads CASSGDSGQPQHF. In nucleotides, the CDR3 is TGTGCCAGCAGTGGGGACTCGGGCCAGCCCCAGCATTTT.

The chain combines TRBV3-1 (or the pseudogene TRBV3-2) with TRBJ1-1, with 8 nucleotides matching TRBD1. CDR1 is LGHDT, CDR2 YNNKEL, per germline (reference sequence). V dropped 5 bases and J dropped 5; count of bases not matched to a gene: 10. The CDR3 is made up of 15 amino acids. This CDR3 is CASSGRQGSWTEAFF. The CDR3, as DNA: TGTGCCAGCAGCGGAAGACAGGGGAGCTGGACTGAAGCTTTCTTT.

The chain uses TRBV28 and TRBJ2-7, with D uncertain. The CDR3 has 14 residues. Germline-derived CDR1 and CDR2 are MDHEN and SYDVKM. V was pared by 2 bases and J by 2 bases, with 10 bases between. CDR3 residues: CASSLARLAYEQYV. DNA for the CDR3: TGTGCCAGCAGTTTAGCGAGGCTGGCCTACGAGCAGTACGTC.